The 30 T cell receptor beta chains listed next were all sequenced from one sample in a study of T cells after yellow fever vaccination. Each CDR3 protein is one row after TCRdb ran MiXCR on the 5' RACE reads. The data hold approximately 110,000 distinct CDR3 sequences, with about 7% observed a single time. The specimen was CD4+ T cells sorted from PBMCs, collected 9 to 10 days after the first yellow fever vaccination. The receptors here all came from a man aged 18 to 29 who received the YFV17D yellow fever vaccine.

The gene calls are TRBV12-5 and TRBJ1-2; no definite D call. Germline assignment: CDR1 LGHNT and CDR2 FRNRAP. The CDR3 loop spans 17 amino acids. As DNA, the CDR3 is TGTGCCTCCCCGCCCACCTGGGCCGGGCCGCAAATCTATGGCTACACCTTC. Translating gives CASPPTWAGPQIYGYTF.

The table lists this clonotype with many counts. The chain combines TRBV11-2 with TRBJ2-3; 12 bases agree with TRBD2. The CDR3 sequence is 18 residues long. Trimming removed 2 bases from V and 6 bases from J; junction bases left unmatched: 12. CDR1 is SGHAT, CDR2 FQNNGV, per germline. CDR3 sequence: CASSLLAGGRVISDTQYF. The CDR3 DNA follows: TGTGCCAGCAGCTTACTAGCGGGGGGGCGAGTGATTTCGGATACGCAGTATTTT.

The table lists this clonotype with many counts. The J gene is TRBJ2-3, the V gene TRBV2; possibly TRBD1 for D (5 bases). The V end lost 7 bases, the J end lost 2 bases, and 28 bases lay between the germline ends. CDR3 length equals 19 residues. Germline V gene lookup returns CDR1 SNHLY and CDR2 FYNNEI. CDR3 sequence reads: CASIPGLGHSSGSTDTQYF. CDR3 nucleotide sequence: TGTGCCAGCATTCCCGGTCTGGGGCACTCCTCAGGCTCCACAGATACGCAGTATTTT.

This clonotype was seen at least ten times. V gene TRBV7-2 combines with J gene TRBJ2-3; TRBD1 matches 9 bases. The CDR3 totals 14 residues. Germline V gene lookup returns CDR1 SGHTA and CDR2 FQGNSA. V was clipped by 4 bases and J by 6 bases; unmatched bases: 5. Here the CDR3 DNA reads TGTGCCAGCAGCTCGGGGACAGGGACGGATACGCAGTATTTT. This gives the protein CASSSGTGTDTQYF.

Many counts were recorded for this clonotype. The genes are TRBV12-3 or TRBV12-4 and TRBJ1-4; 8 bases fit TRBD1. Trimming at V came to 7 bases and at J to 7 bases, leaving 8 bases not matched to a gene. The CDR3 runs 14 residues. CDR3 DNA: TGTGCCAGCACGGCCGGGACAGGATTTGAAAAACTGTTTTTT. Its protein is CASTAGTGFEKLFF.

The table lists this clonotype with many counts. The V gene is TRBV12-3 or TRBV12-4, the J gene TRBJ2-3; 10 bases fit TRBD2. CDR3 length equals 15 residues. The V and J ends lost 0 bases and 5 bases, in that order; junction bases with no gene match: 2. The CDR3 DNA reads TGTGCCAGCAGTTTAGCGACTAGCGGGCGAGATACGCAGTATTTT. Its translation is CASSLATSGRDTQYF.

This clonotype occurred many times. CDR3 coding DNA: TGTGCCAGCAGTTCCGGGGTGTTCGGAGCTTTCTTT. As protein: CASSSGVFGAFF. The rearrangement joins TRBV28 to TRBJ1-1; D is unclear. The V end was cut by 4 bases, the J end by 10 bases, with 13 bases between. Per the germline V gene, CDR1 is MDHEN and CDR2 is SYDVKM. The CDR3 runs 12 residues.

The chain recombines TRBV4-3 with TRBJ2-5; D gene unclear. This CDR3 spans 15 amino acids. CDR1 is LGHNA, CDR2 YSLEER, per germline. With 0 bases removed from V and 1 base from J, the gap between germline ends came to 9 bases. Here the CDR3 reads CASSQDEKLQETQYF. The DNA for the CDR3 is TGCGCCAGCAGCCAAGATGAGAAACTCCAAGAGACCCAGTACTTC.

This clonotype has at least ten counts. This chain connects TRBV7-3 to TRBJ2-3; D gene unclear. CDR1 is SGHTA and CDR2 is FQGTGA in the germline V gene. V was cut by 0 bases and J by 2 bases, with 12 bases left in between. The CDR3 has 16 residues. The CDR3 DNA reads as TGTGCCAGCAGCTTAACCGGTGGCAGCTTCACAGATACGCAGTATTTT. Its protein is CASSLTGGSFTDTQYF. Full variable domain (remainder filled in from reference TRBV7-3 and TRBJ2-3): GAGVSQTPSNKVTEKGKYVELRCDPISGHTALYWYRQSLGQGPEFLIYFQGTGAADDSGLPNDRFFAVRPEGSVSTLKIQRTERGDSAVYLCASSLTGGSFTDTQYFGPGTRLTVL.

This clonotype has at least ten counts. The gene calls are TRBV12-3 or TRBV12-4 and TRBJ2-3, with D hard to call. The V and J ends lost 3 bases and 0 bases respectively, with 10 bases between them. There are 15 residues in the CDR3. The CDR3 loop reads CASSLKPPSTDTQYF. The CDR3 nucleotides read TGTGCCAGCAGTTTGAAGCCACCTAGCACAGATACGCAGTATTTT.

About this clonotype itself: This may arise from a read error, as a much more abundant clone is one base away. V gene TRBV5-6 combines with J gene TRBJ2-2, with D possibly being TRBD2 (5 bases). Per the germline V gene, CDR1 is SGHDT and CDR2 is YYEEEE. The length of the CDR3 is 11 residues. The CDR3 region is CASTHTGELYF. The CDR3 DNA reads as TGTGCCAGTACGCACACCGGGGAGCTGTATTTT.

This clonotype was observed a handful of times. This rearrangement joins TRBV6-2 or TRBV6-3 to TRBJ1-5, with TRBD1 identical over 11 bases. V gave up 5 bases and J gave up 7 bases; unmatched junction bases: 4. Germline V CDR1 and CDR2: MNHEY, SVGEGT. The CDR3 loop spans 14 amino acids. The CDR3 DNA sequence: TGTGCCAGCAGTGGGACAGGGGGAGGCCAGCCCCAGCATTTT. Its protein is CASSGTGGGQPQHF.

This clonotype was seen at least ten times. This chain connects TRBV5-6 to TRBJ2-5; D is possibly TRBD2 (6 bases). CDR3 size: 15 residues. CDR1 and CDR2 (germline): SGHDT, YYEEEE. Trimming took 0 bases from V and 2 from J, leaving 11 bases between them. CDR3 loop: CASSLVGGWQETQYF. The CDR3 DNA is TGTGCCAGCAGCTTGGTCGGGGGTTGGCAAGAGACCCAGTACTTC.

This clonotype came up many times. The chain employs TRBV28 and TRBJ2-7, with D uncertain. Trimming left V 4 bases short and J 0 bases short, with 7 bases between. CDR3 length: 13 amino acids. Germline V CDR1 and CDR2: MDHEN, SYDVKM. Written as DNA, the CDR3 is TGTGCCAGCAGTTACAGCGCCTCCTACGAGCAGTACGTC. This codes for CASSYSASYEQYV.

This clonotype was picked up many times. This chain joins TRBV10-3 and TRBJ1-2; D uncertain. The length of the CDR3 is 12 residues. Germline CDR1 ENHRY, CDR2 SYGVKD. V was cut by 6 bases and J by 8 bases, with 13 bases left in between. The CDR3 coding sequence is TGTGCCATCAGCTCCCTCGGGGAGGGCTACACCTTC. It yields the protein CAISSLGEGYTF.

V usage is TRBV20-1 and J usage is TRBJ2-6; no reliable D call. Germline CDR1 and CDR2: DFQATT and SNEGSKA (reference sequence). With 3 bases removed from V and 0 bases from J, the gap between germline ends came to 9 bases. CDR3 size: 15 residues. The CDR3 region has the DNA TGCAGTGCTAGCGGGTTCAGCTCTGGGGCCAACGTCCTGACTTTC. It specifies CSASGFSSGANVLTF.

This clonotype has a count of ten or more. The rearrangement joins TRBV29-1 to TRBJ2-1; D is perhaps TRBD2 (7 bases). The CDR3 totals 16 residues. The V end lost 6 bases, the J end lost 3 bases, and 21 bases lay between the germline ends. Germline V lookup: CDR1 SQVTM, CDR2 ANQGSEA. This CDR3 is CSVWGGGEMFYNEQFF. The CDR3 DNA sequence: TGCAGCGTCTGGGGGGGGGGCGAGATGTTCTACAATGAGCAGTTCTTC.

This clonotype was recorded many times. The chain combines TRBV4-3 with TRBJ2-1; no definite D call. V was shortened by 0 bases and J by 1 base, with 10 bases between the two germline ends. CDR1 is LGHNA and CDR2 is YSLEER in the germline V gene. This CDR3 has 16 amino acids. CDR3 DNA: TGCGCCAGCAGCCAAGACCCGGGCCCTTCCTACAATGAGCAGTTCTTC. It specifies CASSQDPGPSYNEQFF.

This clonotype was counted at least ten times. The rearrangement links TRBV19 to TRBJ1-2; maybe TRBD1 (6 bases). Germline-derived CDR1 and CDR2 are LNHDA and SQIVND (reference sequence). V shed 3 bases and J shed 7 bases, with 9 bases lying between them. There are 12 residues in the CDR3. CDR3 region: CASSIPRGGYTF. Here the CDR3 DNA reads TGTGCCAGTAGTATCCCCAGGGGTGGCTACACCTTC.

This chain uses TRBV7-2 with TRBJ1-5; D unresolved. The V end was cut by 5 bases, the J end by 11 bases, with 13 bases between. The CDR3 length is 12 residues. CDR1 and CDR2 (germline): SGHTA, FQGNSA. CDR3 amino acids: CASSPLLGTQHF. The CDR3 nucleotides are TGTGCCAGCAGCCCCCTTCTAGGGACCCAGCATTTT.

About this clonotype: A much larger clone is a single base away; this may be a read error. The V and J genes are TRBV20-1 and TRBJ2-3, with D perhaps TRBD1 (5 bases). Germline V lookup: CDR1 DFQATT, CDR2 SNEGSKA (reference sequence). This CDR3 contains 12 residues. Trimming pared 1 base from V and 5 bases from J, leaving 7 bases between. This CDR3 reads CSARARGDTQYF. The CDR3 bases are TGCAGTGCTAGAGCTAGGGGAGATACGCAGTATTTT.

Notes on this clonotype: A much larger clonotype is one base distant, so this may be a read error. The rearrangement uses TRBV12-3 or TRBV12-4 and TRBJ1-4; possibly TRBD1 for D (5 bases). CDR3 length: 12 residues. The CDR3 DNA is TGTACCAGCCGTCGGGGGTTGGAAAAACTGTTTTTT. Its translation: CTSRRGLEKLFF.

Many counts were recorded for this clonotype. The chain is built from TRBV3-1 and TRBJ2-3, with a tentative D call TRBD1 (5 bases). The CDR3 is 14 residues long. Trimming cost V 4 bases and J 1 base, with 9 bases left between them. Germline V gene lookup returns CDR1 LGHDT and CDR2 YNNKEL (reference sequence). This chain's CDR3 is CASSPPTGTDTQYF. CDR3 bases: TGTGCCAGCAGCCCCCCGACAGGCACAGATACGCAGTATTTT.

CDR3 protein: CSARRTTGYGYTF. The CDR3 coding sequence is TGCAGTGCACGACGAACTACAGGGTATGGCTACACCTTC. The chain combines TRBV20-1 with TRBJ1-2, with D possibly matching TRBD1 (6 bases). CDR1 is DFQATT and CDR2 is SNEGSKA in the germline V gene (reference sequence). The V and J ends lost 6 bases and 5 bases respectively, with 16 bases between them. There are 13 residues in the CDR3.

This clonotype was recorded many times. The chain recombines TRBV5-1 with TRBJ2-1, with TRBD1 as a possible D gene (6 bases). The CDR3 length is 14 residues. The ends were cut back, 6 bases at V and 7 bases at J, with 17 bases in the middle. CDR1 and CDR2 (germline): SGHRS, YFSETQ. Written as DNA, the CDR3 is TGCGCCAGCAAACCGACAGGACCCTTGAATGAGCAGTTCTTC. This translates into CASKPTGPLNEQFF. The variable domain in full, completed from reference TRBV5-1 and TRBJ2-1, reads KAGVTQTPRYLIKTRGQQVTLSCSPISGHRSVSWYQQTPGQGLQFLFEYFSETQRNKGNFPGRFSGRQFSNSRSEMNVSTLELGDSALYLCASKPTGPLNEQFFGPGTRLTVL.

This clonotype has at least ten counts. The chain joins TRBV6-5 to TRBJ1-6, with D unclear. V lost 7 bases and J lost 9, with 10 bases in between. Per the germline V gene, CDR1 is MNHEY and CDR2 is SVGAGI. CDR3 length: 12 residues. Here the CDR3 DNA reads TGTGCCAGCACCAGTGGGGTTTCACCCCTCCACTTT. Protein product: CASTSGVSPLHF.

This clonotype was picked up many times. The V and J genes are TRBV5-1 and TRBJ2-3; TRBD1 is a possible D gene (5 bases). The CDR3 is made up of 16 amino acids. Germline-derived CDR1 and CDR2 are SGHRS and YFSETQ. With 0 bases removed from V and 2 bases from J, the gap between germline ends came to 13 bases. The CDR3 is CASSLGQTVATDTQYF. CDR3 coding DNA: TGCGCCAGCAGCTTGGGACAGACCGTAGCCACAGATACGCAGTATTTT.

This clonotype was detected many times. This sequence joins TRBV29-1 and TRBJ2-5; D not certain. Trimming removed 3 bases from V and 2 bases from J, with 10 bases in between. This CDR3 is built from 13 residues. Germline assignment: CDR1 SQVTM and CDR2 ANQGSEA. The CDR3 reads CSVELQRQETQYF. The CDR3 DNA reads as TGCAGCGTTGAGCTACAGCGACAAGAGACCCAGTACTTC.

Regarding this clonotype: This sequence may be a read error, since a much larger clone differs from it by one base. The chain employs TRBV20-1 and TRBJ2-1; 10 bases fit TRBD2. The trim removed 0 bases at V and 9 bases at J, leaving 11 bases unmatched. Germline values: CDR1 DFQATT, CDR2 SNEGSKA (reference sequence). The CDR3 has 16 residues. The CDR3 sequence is CSARDPSETSGREQFF. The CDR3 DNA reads TGCAGTGCTAGAGATCCATCCGAGACTAGCGGGCGTGAGCAGTTCTTC.

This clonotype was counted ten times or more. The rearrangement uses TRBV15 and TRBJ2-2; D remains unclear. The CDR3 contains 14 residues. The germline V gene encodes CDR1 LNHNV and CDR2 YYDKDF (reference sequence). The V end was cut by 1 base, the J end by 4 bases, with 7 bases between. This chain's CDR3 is CATSRVPITGELFF. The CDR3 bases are TGTGCCACCAGCAGAGTTCCGATCACCGGGGAGCTGTTTTTT.